This T cell receptor beta chain comes out of a study of T cells in Graves' hyperthyroidism and ophthalmopathy. About the study: Specimen type is peripheral blood, collected at initial diagnosis prior to any treatment.

The length of the CDR3 is 18 residues. V dropped 4 bases and J dropped 3; count of bases not matched to a gene: 14. CDR1 is GTSNPN, CDR2 SVGIG, per germline (reference sequence). In its sample, this clonotype was seen many times. The CDR3 regions of TCR beta were amplified from RNA transcripts. The primer set for the first-round RT-PCR of the TCR CDR3 was HTBI. Each CDR3 protein gets one entry after TCRdb re-called the multiplex PCR reads with MiXCR. In the table there are hundreds of thousands of distinct CDR3 sequences, less than 25% of which are singletons. The V call is TRBV30, the J call TRBJ2-2; 10 positions match TRBD2. Source material: blood. This sequence was found in a man aged 25 to 45 with Graves' ophthalmopathy. The CDR3: CAWIGPKAGGPDTGELFF. The DNA of the CDR3 is TGTGCCTGGATAGGCCCGAAAGCGGGAGGGCCGGACACCGGGGAGCTGTTTTTT.